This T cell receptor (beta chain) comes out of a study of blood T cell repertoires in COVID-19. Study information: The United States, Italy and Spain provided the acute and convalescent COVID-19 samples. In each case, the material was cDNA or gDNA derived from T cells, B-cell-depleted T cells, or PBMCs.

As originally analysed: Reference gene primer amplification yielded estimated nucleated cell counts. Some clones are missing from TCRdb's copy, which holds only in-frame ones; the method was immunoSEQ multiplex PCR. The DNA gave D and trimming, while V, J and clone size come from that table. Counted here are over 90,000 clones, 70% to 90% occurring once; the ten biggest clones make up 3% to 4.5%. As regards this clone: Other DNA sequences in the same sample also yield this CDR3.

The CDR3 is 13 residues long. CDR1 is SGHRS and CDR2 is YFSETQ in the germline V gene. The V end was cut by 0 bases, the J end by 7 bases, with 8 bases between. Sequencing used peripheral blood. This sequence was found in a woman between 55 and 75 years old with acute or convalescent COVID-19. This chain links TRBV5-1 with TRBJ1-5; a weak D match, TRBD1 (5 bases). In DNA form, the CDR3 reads TGCGCCAGCAGCTTGGGGGGCGACCAGCCCCAGCATTTT. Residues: CASSLGGDQPQHF. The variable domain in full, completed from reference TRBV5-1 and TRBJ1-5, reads KAGVTQTPRYLIKTRGQQVTLSCSPISGHRSVSWYQQTPGQGLQFLFEYFSETQRNKGNFPGRFSGRQFSNSRSEMNVSTLELGDSALYLCASSLGGDQPQHFGDGTRLSIL.